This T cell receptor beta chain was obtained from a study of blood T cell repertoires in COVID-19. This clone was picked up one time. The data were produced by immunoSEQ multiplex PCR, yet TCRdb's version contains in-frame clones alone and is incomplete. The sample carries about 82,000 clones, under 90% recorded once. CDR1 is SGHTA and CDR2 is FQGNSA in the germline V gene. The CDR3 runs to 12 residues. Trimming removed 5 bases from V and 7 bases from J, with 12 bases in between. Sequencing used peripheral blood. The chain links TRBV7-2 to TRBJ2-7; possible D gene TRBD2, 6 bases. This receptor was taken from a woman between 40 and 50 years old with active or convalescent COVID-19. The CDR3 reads CASSHSGREQYF. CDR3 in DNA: TGTGCCAGCAGCCATAGCGGACGGGAGCAGTACTTC.